A few counts support the clone carrying this TCR beta chain. Antigen: not known. The record originates from a study of cytomegalovirus exposure and HLA in healthy donors. Study conclusions and caveats: In a later analysis, the majority of CMV-associated beta chains seemingly showed HLA restriction.

Every donor was a healthy person donating bone marrow. Vbeta (60) and Jbeta (13) primers were used in the PCR. TCRdb's table, derived via immunoSEQ multiplex PCR, lists solely in-frame clones and lacks some. The sample consists of roughly 120,000 clones, over 75% of them appearing once. CDR1 is SGHTA and CDR2 is FQGNSA in the germline V gene. This CDR3 has 12 amino acids. V lost 5 bases, J lost 4 bases, and 6 bases lay in between. The rearrangement joins TRBV7-2 to TRBJ1-5; D gene ambiguous. This clonotype was obtained from a woman between 18 and 29 years old in good health and CMV-seronegative. The sample taken for sequencing was PBMCs. The DNA for the CDR3 is TGTGCCAGCAGCGAGACAAATCAGCCCCAGCATTTT. Its translation: CASSETNQPQHF.